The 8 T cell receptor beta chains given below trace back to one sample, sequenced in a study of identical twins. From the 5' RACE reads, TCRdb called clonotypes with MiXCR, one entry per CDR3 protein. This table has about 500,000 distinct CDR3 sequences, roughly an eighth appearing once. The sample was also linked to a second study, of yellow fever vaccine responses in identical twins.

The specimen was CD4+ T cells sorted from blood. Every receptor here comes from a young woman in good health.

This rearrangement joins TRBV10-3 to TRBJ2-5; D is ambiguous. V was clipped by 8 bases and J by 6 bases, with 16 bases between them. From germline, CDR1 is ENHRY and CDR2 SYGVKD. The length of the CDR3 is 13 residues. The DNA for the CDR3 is TGTGCCATCGACGACGGGCTAGAAAAGACCCAGTACTTC. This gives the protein CAIDDGLEKTQYF.

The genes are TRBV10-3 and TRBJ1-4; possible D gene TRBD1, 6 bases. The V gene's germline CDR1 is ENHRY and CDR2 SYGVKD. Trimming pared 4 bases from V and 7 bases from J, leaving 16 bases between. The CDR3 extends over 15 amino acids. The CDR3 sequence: CAISGARGKGEKLFF. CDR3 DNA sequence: TGTGCCATCAGTGGGGCCAGGGGAAAAGGTGAAAAACTGTTTTTT.

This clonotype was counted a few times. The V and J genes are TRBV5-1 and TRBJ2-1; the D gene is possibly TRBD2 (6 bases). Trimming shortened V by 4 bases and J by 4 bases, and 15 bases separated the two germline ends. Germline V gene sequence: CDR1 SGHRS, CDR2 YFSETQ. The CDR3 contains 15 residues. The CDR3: CASSPVPGTYNEQFF. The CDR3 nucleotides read TGCGCCAGCAGCCCCGTCCCCGGGACTTACAATGAGCAGTTCTTC.

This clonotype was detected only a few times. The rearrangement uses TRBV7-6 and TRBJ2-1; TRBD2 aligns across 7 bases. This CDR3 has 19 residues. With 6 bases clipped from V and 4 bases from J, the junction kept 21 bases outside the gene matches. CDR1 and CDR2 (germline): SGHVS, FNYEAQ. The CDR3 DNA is TGTGCCAGCAGTCGCCGAGGGCTAGCGGAATCGATAATGTACAATGAGCAGTTCTTC. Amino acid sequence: CASSRRGLAESIMYNEQFF.

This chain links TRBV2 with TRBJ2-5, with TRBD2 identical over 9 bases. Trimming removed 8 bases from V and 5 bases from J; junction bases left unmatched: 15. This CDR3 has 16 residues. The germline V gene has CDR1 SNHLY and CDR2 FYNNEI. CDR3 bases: TGTGCCAGCGGGACTAGCTCCGTTAGTGGGTTGGAGACCCAGTACTTC. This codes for CASGTSSVSGLETQYF.

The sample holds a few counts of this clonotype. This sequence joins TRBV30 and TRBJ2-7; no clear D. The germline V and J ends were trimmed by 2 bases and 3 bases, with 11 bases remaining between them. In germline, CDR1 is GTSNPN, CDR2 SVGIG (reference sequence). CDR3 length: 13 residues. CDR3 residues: CAWSFGRSYEQYF. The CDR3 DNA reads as TGTGCCTGGAGTTTTGGTAGGAGCTACGAGCAGTACTTC.

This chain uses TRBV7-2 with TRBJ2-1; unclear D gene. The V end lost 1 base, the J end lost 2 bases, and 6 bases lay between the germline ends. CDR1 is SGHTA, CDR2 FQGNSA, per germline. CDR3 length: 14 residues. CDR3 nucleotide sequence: TGTGCCAGCAGCTTAGTCGCGACCTACAATGAGCAGTTCTTC. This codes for CASSLVATYNEQFF.

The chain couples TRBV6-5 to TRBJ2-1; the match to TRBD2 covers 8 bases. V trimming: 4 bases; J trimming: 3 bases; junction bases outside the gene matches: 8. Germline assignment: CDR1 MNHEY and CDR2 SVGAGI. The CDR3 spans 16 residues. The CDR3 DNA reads TGTGCCAGCAGTTCTCTAACTAGCGGCCACTACAATGAGCAGTTCTTC. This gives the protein CASSSLTSGHYNEQFF.